This T cell receptor beta chain was identified during a study of blood T cell repertoires in COVID-19. The wider study: Acute and convalescent COVID-19 samples came from the United States, Italy and Spain. From T cells, B-cell-depleted T cells, or PBMCs came the material, which was cDNA or gDNA.

As processed by the authors: Amplification from reference gene primers served as the basis for estimated nucleated cell counts. TCRdb's copy holds only in-frame clones and misses some; the assay was immunoSEQ multiplex PCR. V, J and clone size reflect that table, while D and trimming were determined from the DNA. The table records hundreds of thousands of clones, around 90% of them present only once. Living in about two dozen US areas, the participants were between about 18 and 90 years of age. With V trimmed by 0 bases and J by 5 bases, 10 bases remained unmatched. Germline CDR1 SGHDN, CDR2 FVKESK. There are 19 residues in the CDR3.

Input material: PBMCs or T cells enriched from blood (not recorded which). The chain has TRBV14 and TRBJ2-5; 15 nucleotides align to TRBD2. The receptor's source is a woman aged 40 to 49 with acute COVID-19. CDR3: CASSQDHRTSGGALETQYF. CDR3 DNA: TGTGCCAGCAGCCAAGATCATCGGACTAGCGGGGGGGCCTTGGAGACCCAGTACTTC.